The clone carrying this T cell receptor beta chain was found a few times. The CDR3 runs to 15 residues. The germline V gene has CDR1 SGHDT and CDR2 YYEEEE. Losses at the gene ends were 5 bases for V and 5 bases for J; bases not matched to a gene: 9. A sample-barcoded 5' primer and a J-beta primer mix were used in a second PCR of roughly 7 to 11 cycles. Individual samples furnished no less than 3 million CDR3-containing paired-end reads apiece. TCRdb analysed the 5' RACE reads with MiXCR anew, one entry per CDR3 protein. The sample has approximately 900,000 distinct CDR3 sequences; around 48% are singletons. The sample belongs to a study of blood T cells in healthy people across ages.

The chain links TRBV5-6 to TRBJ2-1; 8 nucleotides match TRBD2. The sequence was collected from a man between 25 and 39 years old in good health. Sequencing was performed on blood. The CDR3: CASREAGLGHNEQFF. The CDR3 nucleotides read TGTGCCAGCAGGGAAGCGGGACTAGGGCACAATGAGCAGTTCTTC.